The entry below gives a single T cell receptor (beta chain) sequence along with its context. The sample comes from a study of shared T cell receptors in the human thymus. Assay used: immunoSEQ multiplex PCR; TCRdb lists only in-frame clones, some missing. The table has over 65,000 clones, around 96% seen once; the top ten hold less than 0.04%. Germline CDR1 reads SGDLS; CDR2 reads YYNGEE. The CDR3 consists of 11 residues. The V and J ends lost 1 base and 8 bases respectively, with 4 bases between them. Sequenced sample: thymocytes. This TCR was recovered from a human donor. This chain links TRBV9 with TRBJ2-1; D remains unclear. In DNA form, the CDR3 reads TGTGCCAGCAGCGTAACGGATGAGCAGTTCTTC. This gives the protein CASSVTDEQFF.